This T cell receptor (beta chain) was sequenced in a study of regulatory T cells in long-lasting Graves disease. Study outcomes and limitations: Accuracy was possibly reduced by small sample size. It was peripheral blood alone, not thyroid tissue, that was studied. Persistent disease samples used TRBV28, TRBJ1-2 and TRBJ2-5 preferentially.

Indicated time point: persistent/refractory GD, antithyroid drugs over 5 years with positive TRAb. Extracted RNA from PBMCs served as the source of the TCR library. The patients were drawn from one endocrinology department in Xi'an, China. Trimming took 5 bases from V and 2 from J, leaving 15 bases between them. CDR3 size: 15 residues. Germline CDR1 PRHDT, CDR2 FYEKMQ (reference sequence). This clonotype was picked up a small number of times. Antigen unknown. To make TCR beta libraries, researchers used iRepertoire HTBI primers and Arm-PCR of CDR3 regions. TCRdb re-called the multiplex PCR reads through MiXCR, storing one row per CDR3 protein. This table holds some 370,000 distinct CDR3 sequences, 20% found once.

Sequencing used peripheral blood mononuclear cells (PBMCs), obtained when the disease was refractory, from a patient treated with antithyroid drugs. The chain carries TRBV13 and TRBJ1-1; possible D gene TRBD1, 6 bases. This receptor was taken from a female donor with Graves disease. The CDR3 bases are TGTGCCAGCAGCCATCGGGGCAGGGGAAACACTGAAGCTTTCTTT. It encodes CASSHRGRGNTEAFF.